This record looks at one TCR beta chain sequence and its context. CDR1 and CDR2 from the germline V gene are SGHNT and YYREEE (reference sequence). V was shortened by 1 base and J by 1 base, with 8 bases between the two germline ends. The CDR3 contains 14 residues. This sample is part of a study of shared clonotypes between healthy human individuals. Background on the study: The donors, a couple of women and a few men, were aged 18 to 49.

Generated by immunoSEQ multiplex PCR, the TCRdb table keeps only in-frame clones and is missing some. The data show 400,000 to 600,000 clones, roughly 85% seen once. The specimen was PBMCs. V usage is TRBV5-4 and J usage is TRBJ2-5; D is uncertain. This receptor was obtained from a woman aged 40-49 years in good health. Some clones in this sample may be carry-over from other donors' samples. CDR3 sequence reads: CASSLFPSQETQYF. CDR3 nucleotide sequence: TGTGCCAGCAGCTTGTTCCCTAGCCAAGAGACCCAGTACTTC.